This is a list of T cell receptor beta chains from one sample in a study of OX40 agonist ivuxolimab in advanced cancers. Data came from immunoSEQ multiplex PCR; TCRdb stores just in-frame clones and leaves some out. Of about 80,000 clones in the sample, 90% to 95% were seen once. Sequenced material: CD4+ or CD8+ T cells sorted from blood, taken in a trial of the OX40 agonist ivuxolimab. Receptor source: an adult with an advanced solid tumor such as melanoma, head and neck, liver or kidney cancer. CDR3s include the opening cysteine and the closing phenylalanine or tryptophan. Fields, in order: D gene, clone size, V gene, J gene, CDR3 protein, CDR3 DNA. D genes are given only for firm matches. Clone sizes are given selectively: once, few, many, or a class where the clone is expanded.

D: TRBD2; size: once; V: TRBV7-7; J: TRBJ2-1; CDR3: CASSPGLAIDEQFF; DNA: TGTGCTAGCAGCCCGGGACTAGCGATCGATGAGCAGTTCTTC
D: -; size: -; V: TRBV5-8; J: TRBJ1-1; CDR3: CASSSSLGPEAFF; DNA: TGTGCCAGCAGCTCCTCTCTTGGACCTGAAGCTTTCTTT
D: TRBD2; size: once; V: TRBV7-2; J: TRBJ2-3; CDR3: CASSYRTSGGDTQYF; DNA: TGTGCCAGCAGCTACCGGACTAGCGGAGGGGATACGCAGTATTTT
D: -; size: -; V: TRBV5-1; J: TRBJ2-7; CDR3: CASSSGTSYEQYF; DNA: TGCGCCAGCAGCTCCGGCACCTCCTACGAGCAGTACTTC
D: -; size: -; V: TRBV27; J: TRBJ1-2; CDR3: CASSRATEYYGYTF; DNA: TGTGCCAGCAGCCGAGCGACAGAGTACTATGGCTACACCTTC
D: -; size: -; V: TRBV21-1; J: TRBJ1-2; CDR3: CASSKGKGFRYGYTF; DNA: TGTGCCAGCAGCAAAGGGAAGGGCTTTAGGTATGGCTACACCTTC
D: TRBD2; size: -; V: TRBV5-1; J: TRBJ2-1; CDR3: CASSSQASGVDNEQFF; DNA: TGCGCCAGCAGCTCCCAGGCTAGCGGAGTAGACAATGAGCAGTTCTTC
D: -; size: few; V: TRBV13; J: TRBJ2-7; CDR3: CASSLVGGEQYF; DNA: TGTGCCAGCAGCTTAGTTGGTGGGGAGCAGTACTTC
D: TRBD2; size: -; V: TRBV9; J: TRBJ2-5; CDR3: CASSHGLAGGPVETQYF; DNA: TGTGCCAGCAGCCATGGACTAGCGGGAGGGCCCGTGGAGACCCAGTACTTC
D: -; size: -; V: TRBV19; J: TRBJ2-6; CDR3: CASSAYSGANVLTF; DNA: TGTGCCAGTAGTGCATACTCTGGGGCCAACGTCCTGACTTTC
D: -; size: -; V: TRBV4-1; J: TRBJ2-7; CDR3: CASSQMRGSVFYEQYF; DNA: TGCGCCAGCAGCCAGATGCGAGGGAGCGTCTTCTACGAGCAGTACTTC
D: TRBD2; size: -; V: TRBV9; J: TRBJ2-1; CDR3: CASSVADGSGTYNEQFF; DNA: TGTGCCAGCAGCGTAGCTGACGGTAGCGGGACCTACAATGAGCAGTTCTTC
D: -; size: -; V: TRBV4-1; J: TRBJ2-2; CDR3: CASSQGPAVSPEELFF; DNA: TGCGCCAGCAGCCAAGGACCGGCCGTATCCCCCGAGGAGCTGTTTTTT
D: TRBD1; size: -; V: TRBV27; J: TRBJ2-7; CDR3: CASSARDRGHEQYF; DNA: TGTGCCAGCAGTGCCCGGGACAGGGGGCACGAGCAGTACTTC
D: TRBD2; size: -; V: TRBV9; J: TRBJ2-7; CDR3: CASSSNTLAGYYEQYF; DNA: TGTGCCAGCAGCTCTAATACACTAGCGGGATACTACGAGCAGTACTTC
D: -; size: once; V: TRBV11-2; J: TRBJ2-1; CDR3: CASSLKPADYLHEQFF; DNA: TGTGCCAGCAGCTTAAAACCGGCAGACTACTTACATGAGCAGTTCTTC
D: TRBD1; size: once; V: TRBV5-1; J: TRBJ1-1; CDR3: CASSTGGWDNTEAFF; DNA: TGCGCCAGCAGCACAGGGGGGTGGGATAACACTGAAGCTTTCTTT
D: -; size: -; V: TRBV5-6; J: TRBJ2-7; CDR3: CASSLGWTESYEQYF; DNA: TGTGCCAGCAGCTTGGGCTGGACTGAATCCTACGAGCAGTACTTC
D: TRBD2; size: -; V: TRBV10-3; J: TRBJ2-1; CDR3: CAISGLQRETNEQFF; DNA: TGTGCCATCAGTGGACTCCAGCGGGAGACCAATGAGCAGTTCTTC
D: -; size: -; V: TRBV19; J: TRBJ2-7; CDR3: CASSIRWEVARSEQYF; DNA: TGTGCCAGTAGTATTAGGTGGGAGGTCGCTCGGAGCGAGCAGTACTTC
D: TRBD2; size: -; V: TRBV11-2; J: TRBJ2-1; CDR3: CASSLGSGGSSDEQFF; DNA: TGTGCCAGCAGCTTAGGGTCTGGCGGGAGTTCCGATGAGCAGTTCTTC
D: -; size: once; V: TRBV7-9; J: TRBJ1-2; CDR3: CASSLALTEGDYGYTF; DNA: TGTGCCAGCAGCTTAGCTTTAACAGAGGGGGACTATGGCTACACCTTC
D: -; size: -; V: TRBV7-8; J: TRBJ2-7; CDR3: CASSHQTRPYYEQYF; DNA: TGTGCCAGCAGCCACCAGACCAGGCCCTACTACGAGCAGTACTTC
D: -; size: -; V: TRBV5-1; J: TRBJ2-2; CDR3: CASSSTRGGELFF; DNA: TGCGCCAGCAGCTCCACTAGGGGCGGGGAGCTGTTTTTT
D: -; size: -; V: TRBV6-5; J: TRBJ2-3; CDR3: CASSGDTQYF; DNA: TGTGCCAGCAGTGGAGATACGCAGTATTTT
D: TRBD2; size: -; V: TRBV7-2; J: TRBJ2-2; CDR3: CASSFIAGGPSTGELFF; DNA: TGTGCCAGCAGCTTCATAGCGGGAGGACCTAGCACCGGGGAGCTGTTTTTT
D: -; size: -; V: TRBV9; J: TRBJ2-7; CDR3: CASSVAVAGDEQYF; DNA: TGTGCCAGCAGCGTAGCTGTAGCAGGGGACGAGCAGTACTTC
D: TRBD1; size: -; V: TRBV6-5; J: TRBJ2-7; CDR3: CASSWTGPPYEQYF; DNA: TGTGCCAGCAGTTGGACAGGGCCCCCCTACGAGCAGTACTTC
D: TRBD2; size: -; V: TRBV28; J: TRBJ2-7; CDR3: CASSPGTSGRDEQYF; DNA: TGTGCCAGCAGTCCTGGGACTAGCGGGAGGGACGAGCAGTACTTC